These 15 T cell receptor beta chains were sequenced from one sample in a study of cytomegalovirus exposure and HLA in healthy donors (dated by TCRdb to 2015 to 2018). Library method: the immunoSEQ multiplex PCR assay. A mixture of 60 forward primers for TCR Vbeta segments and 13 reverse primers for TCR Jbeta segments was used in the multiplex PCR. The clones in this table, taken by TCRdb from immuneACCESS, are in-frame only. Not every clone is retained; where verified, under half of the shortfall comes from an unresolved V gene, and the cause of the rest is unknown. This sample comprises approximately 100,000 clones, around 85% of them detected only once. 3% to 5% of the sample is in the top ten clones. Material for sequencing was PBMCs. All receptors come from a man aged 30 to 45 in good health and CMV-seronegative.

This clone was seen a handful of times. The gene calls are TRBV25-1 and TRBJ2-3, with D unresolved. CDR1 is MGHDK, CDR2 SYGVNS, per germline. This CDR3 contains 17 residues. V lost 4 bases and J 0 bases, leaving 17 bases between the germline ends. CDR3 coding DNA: TGTGCCAGCAGTGGTCCTCCTTACGAGGCCAGCACAGATACGCAGTATTTT. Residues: CASSGPPYEASTDTQYF.

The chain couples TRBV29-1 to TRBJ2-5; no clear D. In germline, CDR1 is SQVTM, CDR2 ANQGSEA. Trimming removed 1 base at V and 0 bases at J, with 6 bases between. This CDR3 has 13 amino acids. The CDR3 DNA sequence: TGCAGCGTTGAAGGGCTGTACCAAGAGACCCAGTACTTC. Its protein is CSVEGLYQETQYF.

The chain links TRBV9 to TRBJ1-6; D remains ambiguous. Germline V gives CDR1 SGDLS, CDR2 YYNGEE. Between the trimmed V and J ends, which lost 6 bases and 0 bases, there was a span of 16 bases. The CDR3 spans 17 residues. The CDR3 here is CASTEGRRSSYNSPLHF. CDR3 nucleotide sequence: TGTGCCAGCACCGAGGGTCGCCGGAGCTCCTATAATTCACCCCTCCACTTT.

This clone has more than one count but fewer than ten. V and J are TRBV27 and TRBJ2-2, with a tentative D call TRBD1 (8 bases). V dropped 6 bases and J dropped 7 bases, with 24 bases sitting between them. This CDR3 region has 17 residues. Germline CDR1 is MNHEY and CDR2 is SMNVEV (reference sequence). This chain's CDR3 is CASSPSPDREGHGELFF. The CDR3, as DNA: TGTGCCAGCAGCCCTTCCCCGGACAGGGAGGGTCACGGGGAGCTGTTTTTT.

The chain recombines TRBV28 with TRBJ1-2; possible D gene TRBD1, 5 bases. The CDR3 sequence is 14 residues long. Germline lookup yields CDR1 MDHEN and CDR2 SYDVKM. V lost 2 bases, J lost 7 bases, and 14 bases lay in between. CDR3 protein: CASSLMSGYFGYTF. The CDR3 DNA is TGTGCCAGCAGTTTAATGTCAGGGTATTTTGGCTACACCTTC.

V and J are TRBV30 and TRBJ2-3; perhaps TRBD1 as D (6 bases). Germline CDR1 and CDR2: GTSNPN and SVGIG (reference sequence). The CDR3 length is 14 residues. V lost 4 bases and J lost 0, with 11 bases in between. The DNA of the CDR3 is TGTGCCTGGACTAGGACAGCTAGCACAGATACGCAGTATTTT. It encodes CAWTRTASTDTQYF. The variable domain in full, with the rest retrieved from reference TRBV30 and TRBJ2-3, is SQTIHQWPATLVQPVGSPLSLECTVEGTSNPNLYWYRQAAGRGLQLLFYSVGIGQISSEVPQNLSASRPQDRQFILSSKKLLLSDSGFYLCAWTRTASTDTQYFGPGTRLTVL.

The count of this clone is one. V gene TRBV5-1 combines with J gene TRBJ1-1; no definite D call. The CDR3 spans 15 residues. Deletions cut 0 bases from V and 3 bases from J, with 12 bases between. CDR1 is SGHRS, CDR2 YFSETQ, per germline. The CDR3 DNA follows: TGCGCCAGCAGCTTGGTGGTGACAACGCACACTGAAGCTTTCTTT. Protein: CASSLVVTTHTEAFF.

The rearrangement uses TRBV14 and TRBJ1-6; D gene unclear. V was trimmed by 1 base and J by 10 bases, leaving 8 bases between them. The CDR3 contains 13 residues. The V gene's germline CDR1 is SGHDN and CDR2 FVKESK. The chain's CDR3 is CASSQVPRSPLHF. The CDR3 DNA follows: TGTGCCAGCAGCCAAGTGCCGAGGTCACCCCTCCACTTT. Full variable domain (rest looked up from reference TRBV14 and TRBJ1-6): EAGVTQFPSHSVIEKGQTVTLRCDPISGHDNLYWYRRVMGKEIKFLLHFVKESKQDESGMPNNRFLAERTGGTYSTLKVQPAELEDSGVYFCASSQVPRSPLHFGNGTRLTVT.

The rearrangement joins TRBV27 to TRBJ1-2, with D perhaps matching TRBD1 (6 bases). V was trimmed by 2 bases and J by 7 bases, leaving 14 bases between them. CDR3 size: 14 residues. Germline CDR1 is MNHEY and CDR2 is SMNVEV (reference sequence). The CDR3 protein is CASSLGTQVSGYTF. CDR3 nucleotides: TGTGCCAGCAGTTTAGGGACACAGGTATCTGGCTACACCTTC.

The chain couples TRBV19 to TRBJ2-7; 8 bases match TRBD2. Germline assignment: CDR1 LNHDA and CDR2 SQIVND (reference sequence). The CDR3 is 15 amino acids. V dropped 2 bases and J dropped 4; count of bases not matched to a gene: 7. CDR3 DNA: TGTGCCAGTAGTATACCCGGGAGGGGCTCGTACGAGCAGTACTTC. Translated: CASSIPGRGSYEQYF.

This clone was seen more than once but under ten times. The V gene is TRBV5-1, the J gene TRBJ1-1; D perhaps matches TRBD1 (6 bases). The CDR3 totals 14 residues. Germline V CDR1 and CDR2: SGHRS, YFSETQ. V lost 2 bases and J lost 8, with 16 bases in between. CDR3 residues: CASSLDRLLTEAFF. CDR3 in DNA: TGCGCCAGCAGCTTAGACAGGCTACTTACCGAAGCTTTCTTT.

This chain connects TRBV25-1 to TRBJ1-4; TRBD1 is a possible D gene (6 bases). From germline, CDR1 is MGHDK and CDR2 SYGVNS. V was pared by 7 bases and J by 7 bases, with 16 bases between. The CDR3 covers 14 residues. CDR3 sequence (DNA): TGTGCCAGCATAGCACAGGGTCGAGGTGAAAAACTGTTTTTT. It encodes CASIAQGRGEKLFF.

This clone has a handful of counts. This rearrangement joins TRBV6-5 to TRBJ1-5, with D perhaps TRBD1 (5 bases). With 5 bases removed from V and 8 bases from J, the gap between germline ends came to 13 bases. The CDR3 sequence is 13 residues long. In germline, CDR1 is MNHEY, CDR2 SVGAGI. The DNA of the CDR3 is TGTGCCAGCAGTATTGGCAGGGAAAAGCCCCAGCATTTT. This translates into CASSIGREKPQHF.

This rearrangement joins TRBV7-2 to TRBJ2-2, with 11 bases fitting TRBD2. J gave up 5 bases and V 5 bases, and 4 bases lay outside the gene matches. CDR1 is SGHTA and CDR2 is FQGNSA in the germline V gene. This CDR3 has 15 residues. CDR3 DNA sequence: TGTGCCAGCAGCCATAGCGGGGGGGTGACCGGGGAGCTGTTTTTT. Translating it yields CASSHSGGVTGELFF.

The CDR3 coding sequence is TGTGCCAGCAGTGCTACTTCCGGGACAGGGGGACGCAATGAGCAGTTCTTC. It translates to CASSATSGTGGRNEQFF. The chain joins TRBV6-1 to TRBJ2-1, with 11 bases identical to TRBD1. Germline CDR1 is MNHNS and CDR2 is SASEGT. J lost 6 bases, V lost 4 bases, and 11 bases had no gene match. CDR3 length: 17 residues.